A single T cell receptor beta chain is shown here with its context. The data were taken from a study of cytomegalovirus exposure and HLA in healthy donors. The ends were cut back, 2 bases at V and 4 bases at J, with 9 bases in the middle. The length of the CDR3 is 14 residues. Germline-derived CDR1 and CDR2 are MNHNS and SASEGT. The PCR contained 60 Vbeta and 13 Jbeta primers. Here immunoSEQ multiplex PCR was the method, and the copy in TCRdb shows in-frame clones only, minus some. The table lists more than 90,000 clones, 78% of them singletons, with just over 0.75% in the top ten. Sequencing input: PBMCs. The sequence came from a woman aged 55-69 years in good health and CMV-seronegative. The rearrangement uses TRBV6-1 and TRBJ1-5; D is ambiguous. CDR3 nucleotide sequence: TGTGCCAGCAGTGAACACGGGAGAAATCAGCCCCAGCATTTT. Translating it yields CASSEHGRNQPQHF.